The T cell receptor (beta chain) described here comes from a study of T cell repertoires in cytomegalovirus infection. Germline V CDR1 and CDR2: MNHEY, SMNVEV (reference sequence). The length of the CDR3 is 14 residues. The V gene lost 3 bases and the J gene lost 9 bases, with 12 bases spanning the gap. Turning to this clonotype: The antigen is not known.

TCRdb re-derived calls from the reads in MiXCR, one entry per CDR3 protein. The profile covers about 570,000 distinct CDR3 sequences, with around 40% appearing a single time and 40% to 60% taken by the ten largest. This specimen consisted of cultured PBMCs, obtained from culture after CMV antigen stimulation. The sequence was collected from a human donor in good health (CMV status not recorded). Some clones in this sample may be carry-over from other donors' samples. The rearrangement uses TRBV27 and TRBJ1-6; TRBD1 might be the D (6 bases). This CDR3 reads CASSLPGASSPLHF. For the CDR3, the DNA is TGTGCCAGCAGTTTGCCGGGGGCTTCTTCACCCCTCCACTTT.